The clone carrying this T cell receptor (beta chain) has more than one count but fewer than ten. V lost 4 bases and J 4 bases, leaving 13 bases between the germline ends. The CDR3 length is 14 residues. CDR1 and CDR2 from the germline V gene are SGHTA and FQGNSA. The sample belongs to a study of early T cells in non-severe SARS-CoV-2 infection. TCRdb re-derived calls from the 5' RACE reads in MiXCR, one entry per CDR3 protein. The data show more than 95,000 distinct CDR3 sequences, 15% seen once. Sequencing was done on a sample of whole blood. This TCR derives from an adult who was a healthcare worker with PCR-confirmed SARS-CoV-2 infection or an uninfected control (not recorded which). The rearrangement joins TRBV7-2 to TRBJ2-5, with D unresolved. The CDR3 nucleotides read TGTGCCAGCAGCTCTGATATGAGGCCAGAGACCCAGTACTTC. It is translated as CASSSDMRPETQYF.